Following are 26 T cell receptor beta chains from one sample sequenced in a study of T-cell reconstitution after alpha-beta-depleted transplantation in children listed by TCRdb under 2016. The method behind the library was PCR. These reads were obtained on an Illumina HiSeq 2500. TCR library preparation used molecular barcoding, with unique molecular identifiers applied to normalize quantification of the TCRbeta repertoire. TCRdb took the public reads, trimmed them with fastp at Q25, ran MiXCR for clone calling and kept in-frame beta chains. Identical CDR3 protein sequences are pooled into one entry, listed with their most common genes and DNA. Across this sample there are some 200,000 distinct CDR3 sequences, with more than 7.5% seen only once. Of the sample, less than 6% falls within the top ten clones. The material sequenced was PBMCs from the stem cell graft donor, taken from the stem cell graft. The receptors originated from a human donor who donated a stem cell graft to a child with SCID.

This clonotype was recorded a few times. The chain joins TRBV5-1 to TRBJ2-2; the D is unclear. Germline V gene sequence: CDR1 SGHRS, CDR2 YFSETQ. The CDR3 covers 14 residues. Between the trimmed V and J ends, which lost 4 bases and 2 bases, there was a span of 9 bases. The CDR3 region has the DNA TGCGCCAGCAGCCCGTGGCCCAACACCGGGGAGCTGTTTTTT. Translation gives CASSPWPNTGELFF.

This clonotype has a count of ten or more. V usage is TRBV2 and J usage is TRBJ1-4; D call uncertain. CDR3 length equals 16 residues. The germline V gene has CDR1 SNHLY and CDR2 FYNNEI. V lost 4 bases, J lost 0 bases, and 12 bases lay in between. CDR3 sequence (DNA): TGTGCCAGCAGTGGGCGTACGGCTGCAACTAATGAAAAACTGTTTTTT. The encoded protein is CASSGRTAATNEKLFF.

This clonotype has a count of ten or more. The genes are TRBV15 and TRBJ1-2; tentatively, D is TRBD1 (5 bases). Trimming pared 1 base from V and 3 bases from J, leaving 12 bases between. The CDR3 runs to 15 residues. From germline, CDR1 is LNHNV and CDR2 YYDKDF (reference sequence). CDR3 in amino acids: CATSRVGREDYGYTF. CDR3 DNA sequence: TGTGCCACCAGCAGAGTTGGCAGGGAGGACTATGGCTACACCTTC. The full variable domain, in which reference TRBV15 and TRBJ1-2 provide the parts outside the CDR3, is DAMVIQNPRYQVTQFGKPVTLSCSQTLNHNVMYWYQQKSSQAPKLLFHYYDKDFNNEADTPDNFQSRRPNTSFCFLDIRSPGLGDTAMYLCATSRVGREDYGYTFGSGTRLTVV.

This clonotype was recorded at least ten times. The CDR3 here is CASSLALADSTDTQYF. The CDR3 region has the DNA TGTGCCAGCAGCTTAGCACTAGCGGATAGCACAGATACGCAGTATTTT. The chain is built from TRBV7-9 and TRBJ2-3; 8 bases align to TRBD2. Germline V gene sequence: CDR1 SEHNR, CDR2 FQNEAQ (reference sequence). The CDR3 contains 16 residues. V shed 0 bases, J shed 0 bases, and the junction held 2 bases outside the gene matches.

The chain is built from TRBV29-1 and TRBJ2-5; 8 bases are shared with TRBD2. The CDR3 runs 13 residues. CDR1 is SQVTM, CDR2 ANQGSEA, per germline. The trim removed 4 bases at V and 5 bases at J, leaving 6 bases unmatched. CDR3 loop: CSVVSGGGETQYF. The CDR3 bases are TGCAGCGTTGTCAGCGGGGGCGGTGAGACCCAGTACTTC.

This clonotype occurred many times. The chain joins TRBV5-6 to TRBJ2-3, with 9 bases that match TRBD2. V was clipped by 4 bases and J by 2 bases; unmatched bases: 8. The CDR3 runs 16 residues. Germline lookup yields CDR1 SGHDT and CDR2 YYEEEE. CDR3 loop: CASSVGTSPDTDTQYF. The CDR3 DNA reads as TGTGCCAGCAGCGTCGGGACTAGCCCCGACACAGATACGCAGTATTTT.

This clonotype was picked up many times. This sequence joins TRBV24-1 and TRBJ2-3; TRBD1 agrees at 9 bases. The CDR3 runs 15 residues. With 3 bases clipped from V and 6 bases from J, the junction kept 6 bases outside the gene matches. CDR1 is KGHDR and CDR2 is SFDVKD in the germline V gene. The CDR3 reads CATSDVTGGADTQYF. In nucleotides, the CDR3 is TGTGCCACCAGTGATGTAACAGGGGGCGCGGATACGCAGTATTTT.

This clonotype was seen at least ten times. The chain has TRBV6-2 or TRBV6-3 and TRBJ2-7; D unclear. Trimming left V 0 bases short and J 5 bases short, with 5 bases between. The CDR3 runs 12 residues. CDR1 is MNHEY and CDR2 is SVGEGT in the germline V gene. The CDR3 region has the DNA TGTGCCAGCAGTTACTCGAGGAACGAGCAGTACTTC. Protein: CASSYSRNEQYF.

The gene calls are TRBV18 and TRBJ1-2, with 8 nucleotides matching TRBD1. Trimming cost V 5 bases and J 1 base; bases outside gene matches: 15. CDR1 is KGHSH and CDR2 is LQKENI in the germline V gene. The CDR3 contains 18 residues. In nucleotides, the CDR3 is TGTGCCAGCTCAGCAGCGTACCCGGACAGGGACATTAACTATGGCTACACCTTC. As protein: CASSAAYPDRDINYGYTF.

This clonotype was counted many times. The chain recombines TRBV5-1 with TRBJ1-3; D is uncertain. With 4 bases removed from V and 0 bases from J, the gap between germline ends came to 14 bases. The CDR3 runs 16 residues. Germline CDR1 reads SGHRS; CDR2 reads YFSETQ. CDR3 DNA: TGCGCCAGCAGCCCGCGAACGGGCTACTCTGGAAACACCATATATTTT. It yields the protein CASSPRTGYSGNTIYF.

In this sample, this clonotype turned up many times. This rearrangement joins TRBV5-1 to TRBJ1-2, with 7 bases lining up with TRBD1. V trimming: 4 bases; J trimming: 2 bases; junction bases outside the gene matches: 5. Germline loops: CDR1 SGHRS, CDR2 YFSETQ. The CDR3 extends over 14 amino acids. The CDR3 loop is CASSRGRGNYGYTF. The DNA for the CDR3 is TGCGCCAGCAGCCGGGGCAGGGGGAACTATGGCTACACCTTC. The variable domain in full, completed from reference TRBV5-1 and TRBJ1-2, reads KAGVTQTPRYLIKTRGQQVTLSCSPISGHRSVSWYQQTPGQGLQFLFEYFSETQRNKGNFPGRFSGRQFSNSRSEMNVSTLELGDSALYLCASSRGRGNYGYTFGSGTRLTVV.

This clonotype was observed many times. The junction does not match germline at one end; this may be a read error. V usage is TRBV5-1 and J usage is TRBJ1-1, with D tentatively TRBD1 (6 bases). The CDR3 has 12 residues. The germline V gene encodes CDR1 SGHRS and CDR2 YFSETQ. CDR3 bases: TGTGCCAGCAGTTTACAGGGCACTGAAGCTTTCTTT. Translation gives CASSLQGTEAFF.

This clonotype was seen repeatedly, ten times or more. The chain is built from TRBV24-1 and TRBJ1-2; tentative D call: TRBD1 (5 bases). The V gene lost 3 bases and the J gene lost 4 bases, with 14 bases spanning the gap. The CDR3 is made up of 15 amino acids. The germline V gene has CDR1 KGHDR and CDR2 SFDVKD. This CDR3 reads CATSDASGAAYGYTF. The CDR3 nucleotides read TGTGCCACCAGTGATGCCTCCGGGGCGGCCTATGGCTACACCTTC.

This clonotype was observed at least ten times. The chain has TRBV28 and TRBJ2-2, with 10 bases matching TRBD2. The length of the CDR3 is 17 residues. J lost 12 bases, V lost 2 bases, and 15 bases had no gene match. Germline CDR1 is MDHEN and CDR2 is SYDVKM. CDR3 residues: CASSLASGGPFGVKLFF. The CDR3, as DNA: TGTGCCAGCAGTTTAGCTAGCGGGGGCCCCTTCGGAGTGAAGCTGTTTTTT.

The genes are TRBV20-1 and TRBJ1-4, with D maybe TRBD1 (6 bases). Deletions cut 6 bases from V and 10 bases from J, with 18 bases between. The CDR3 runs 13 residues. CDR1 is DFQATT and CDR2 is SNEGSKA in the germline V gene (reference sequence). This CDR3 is CSATDRRDGKLFF. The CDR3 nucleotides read TGCAGTGCCACGGACAGAAGGGATGGAAAACTGTTTTTT.

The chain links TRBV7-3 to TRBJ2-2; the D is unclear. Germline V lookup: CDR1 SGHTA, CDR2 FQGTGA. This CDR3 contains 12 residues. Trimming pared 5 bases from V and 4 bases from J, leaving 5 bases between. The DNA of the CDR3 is TGTGCCAGCAGCCCCTCCACCGGGGAGCTGTTTTTT. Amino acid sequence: CASSPSTGELFF.

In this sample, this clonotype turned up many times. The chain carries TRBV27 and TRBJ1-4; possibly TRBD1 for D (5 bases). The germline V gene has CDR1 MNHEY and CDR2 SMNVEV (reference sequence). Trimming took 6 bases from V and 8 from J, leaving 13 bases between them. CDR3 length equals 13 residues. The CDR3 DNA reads TGTGCCAGCAGCCCAGGGATGGGGGAAAAACTGTTTTTT. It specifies CASSPGMGEKLFF.

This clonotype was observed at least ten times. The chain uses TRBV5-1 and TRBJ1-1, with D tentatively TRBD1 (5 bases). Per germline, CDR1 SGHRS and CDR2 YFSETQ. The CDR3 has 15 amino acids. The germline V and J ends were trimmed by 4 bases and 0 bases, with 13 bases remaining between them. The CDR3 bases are TGCGCCAGCAGCCCCCCCGGGACCATGAACACTGAAGCTTTCTTT. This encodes CASSPPGTMNTEAFF.

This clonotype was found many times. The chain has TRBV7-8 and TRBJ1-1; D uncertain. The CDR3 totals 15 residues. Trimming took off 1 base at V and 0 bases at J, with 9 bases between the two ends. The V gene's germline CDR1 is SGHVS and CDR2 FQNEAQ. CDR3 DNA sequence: TGTGCCAGCAGCTTAGACCCCGGATTGAACACTGAAGCTTTCTTT. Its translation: CASSLDPGLNTEAFF.

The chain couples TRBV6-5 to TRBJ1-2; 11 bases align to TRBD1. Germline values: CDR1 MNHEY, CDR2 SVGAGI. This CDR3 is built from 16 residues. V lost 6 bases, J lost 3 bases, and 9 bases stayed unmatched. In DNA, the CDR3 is TGTGCCAGCAGAAGCATCCGGGACAGGGGGGACTATGGCTACACCTTC. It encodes CASRSIRDRGDYGYTF.

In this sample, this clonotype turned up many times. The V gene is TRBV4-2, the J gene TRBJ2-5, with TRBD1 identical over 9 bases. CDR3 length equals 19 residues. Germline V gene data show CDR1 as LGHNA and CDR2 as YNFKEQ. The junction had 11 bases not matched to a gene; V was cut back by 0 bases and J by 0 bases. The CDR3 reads CASSQDPAGTGTYQETQYF. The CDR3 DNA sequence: TGTGCCAGCAGCCAAGATCCAGCGGGGACAGGGACGTACCAAGAGACCCAGTACTTC.

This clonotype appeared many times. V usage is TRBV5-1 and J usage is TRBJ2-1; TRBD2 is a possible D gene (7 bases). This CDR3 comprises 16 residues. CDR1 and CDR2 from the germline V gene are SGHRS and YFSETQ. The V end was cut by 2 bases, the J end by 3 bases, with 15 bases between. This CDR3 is CASSFSGRDIYNEQFF. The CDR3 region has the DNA TGCGCCAGCAGCTTCTCAGGGAGGGACATCTACAATGAGCAGTTCTTC.

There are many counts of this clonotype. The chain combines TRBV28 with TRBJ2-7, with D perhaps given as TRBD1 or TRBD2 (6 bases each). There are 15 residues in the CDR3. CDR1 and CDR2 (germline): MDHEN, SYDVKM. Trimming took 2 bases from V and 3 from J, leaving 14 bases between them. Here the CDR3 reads CASSLRGAAVYEQYF. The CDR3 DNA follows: TGTGCCAGCAGTTTAAGGGGGGCGGCCGTCTACGAGCAGTACTTC.

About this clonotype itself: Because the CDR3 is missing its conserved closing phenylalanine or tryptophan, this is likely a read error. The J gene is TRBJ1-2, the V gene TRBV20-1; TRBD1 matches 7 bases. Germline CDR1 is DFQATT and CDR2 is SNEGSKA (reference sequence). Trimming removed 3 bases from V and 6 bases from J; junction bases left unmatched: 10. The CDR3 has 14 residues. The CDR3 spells CSARDDRVIHGYTS. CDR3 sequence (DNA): TGCAGTGCTAGGGATGACAGGGTGATTCATGGCTACACCTCC.

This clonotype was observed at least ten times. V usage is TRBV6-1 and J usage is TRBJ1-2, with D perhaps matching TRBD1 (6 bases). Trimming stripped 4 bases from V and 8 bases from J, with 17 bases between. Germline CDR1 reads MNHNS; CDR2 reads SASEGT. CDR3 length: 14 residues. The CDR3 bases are TGTGCCAGCAGTGTTGGGTCAGGGGTAGAGGGCTACACCTTC. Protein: CASSVGSGVEGYTF.

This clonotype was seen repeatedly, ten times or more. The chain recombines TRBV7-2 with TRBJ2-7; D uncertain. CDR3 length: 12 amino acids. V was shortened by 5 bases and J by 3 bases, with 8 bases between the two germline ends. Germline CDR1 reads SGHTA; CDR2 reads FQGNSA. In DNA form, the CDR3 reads TGTGCCAGCAGCCCCGTCCACTACGAGCAGTACTTC. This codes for CASSPVHYEQYF.